This T cell receptor beta chain was identified in a study of technical replicates of blood from a few donors. Profiled with immunoSEQ multiplex PCR; TCRdb holds only in-frame clones, not every one. The repertoire holds about 97,000 clones, with roughly 95% as singletons. The CDR3 spans 15 residues. V shed 4 bases, J shed 6 bases, and the junction held 8 bases outside the gene matches. Looked up from germline, CDR1 is GTSNPN and CDR2 is SVGIG (reference sequence). The rearrangement uses TRBV30 and TRBJ2-3; TRBD2 aligns across 12 bases. The sequenced sample was T cells isolated from PBMCs. The source is a human donor in good health. CDR3 bases: TGTGCCTGGAATGTTCTAGCGGGGGGGCCGGATACGCAGTATTTT. Protein: CAWNVLAGGPDTQYF.